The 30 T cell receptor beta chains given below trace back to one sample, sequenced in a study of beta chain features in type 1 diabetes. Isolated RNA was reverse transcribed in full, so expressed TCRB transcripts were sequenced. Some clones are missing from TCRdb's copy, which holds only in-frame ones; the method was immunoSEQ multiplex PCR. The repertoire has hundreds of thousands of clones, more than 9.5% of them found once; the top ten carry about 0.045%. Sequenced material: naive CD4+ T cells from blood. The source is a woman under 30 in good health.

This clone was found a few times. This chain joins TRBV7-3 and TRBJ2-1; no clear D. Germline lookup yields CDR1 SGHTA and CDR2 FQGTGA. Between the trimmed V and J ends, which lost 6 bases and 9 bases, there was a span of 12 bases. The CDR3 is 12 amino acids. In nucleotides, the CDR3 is TGTGCCAGCAGGGTGGGTGGCGGTGAGCAGTTCTTC. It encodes CASRVGGGEQFF.

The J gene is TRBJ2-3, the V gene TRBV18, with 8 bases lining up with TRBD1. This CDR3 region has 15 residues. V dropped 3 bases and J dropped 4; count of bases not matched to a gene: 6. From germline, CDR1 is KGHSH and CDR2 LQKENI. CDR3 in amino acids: CASSPPGTGSDTQYF. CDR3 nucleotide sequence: TGTGCCAGCTCACCCCCCGGGACAGGATCAGATACGCAGTATTTT.

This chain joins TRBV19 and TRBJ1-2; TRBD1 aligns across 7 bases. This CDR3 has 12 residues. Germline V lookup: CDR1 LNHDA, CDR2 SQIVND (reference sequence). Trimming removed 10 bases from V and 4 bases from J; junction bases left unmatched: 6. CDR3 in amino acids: CATRTGPYGYTF. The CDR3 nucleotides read TGTGCCACAAGGACAGGCCCCTATGGCTACACCTTC.

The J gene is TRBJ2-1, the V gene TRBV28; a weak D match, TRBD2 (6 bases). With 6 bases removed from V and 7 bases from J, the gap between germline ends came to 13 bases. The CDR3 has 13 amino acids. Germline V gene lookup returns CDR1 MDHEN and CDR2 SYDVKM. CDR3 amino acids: CASSPPRGNEQFF. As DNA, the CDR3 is TGTGCCAGCAGCCCCCCTCGGGGGAATGAGCAGTTCTTC.

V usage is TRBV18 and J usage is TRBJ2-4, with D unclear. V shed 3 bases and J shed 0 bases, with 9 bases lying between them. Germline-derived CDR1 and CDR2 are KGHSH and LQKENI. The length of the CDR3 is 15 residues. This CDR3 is CASSPRQLAKNIQYF. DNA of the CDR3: TGTGCCAGCTCACCGAGGCAACTAGCCAAAAACATTCAGTACTTC.

The CDR3 DNA follows: TGTGCCAGCAGCTCTGGGGCCAACGTCCTGACTTTC. Translation: CASSSGANVLTF. This chain connects TRBV2 to TRBJ2-6; D is unresolved. Germline lookup yields CDR1 SNHLY and CDR2 FYNNEI. CDR3 length: 12 amino acids. Trimming took off 6 bases at V and 0 bases at J, with 0 bases between the two ends. The full variable domain, completed using reference TRBV2 and TRBJ2-6, is EPEVTQTPSHQVTQMGQEVILRCVPISNHLYFYWYRQILGQKVEFLVSFYNNEISEKSEIFDDQFSVERPDGSNFTLKIRSTKLEDSAMYFCASSSGANVLTFGAGSRLTVL.

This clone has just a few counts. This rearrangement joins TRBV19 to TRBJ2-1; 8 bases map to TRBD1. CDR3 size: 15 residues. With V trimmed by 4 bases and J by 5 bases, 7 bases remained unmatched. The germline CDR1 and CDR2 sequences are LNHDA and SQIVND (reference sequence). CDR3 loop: CASSTPDRGHNEQFF. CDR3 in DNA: TGTGCCAGTAGTACCCCCGACAGGGGTCACAATGAGCAGTTCTTC.

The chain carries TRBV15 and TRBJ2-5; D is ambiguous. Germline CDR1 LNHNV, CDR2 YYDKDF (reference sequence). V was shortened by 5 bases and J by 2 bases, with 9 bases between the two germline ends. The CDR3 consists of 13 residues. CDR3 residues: CATSERGQETQYF. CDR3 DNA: TGTGCCACCAGCGAGCGAGGTCAAGAGACCCAGTACTTC.

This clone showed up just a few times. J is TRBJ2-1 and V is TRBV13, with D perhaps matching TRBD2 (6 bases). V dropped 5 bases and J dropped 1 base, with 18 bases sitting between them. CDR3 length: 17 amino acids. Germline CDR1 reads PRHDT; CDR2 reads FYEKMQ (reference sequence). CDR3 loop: CASSPRSLARSYNEQFF. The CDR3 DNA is TGTGCCAGCAGCCCACGGAGTCTAGCGAGATCCTACAATGAGCAGTTCTTC.

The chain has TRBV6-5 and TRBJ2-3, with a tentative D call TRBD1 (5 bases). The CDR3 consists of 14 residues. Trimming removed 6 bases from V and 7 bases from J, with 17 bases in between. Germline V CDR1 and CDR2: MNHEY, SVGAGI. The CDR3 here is CASRSFSGPNTQYF. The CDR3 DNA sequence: TGTGCCAGCAGGAGCTTTTCAGGGCCCAATACGCAGTATTTT.

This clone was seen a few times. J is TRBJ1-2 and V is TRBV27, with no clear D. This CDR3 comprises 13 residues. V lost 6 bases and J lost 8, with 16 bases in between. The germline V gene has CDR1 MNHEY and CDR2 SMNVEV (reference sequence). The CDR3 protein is CASSPAGHGGYTF. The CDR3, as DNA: TGTGCCAGCAGCCCTGCGGGCCACGGAGGCTACACCTTC.

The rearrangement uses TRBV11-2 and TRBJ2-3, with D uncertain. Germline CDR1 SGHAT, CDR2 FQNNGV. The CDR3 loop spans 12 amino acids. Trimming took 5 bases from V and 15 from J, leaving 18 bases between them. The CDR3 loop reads CASSPQTGRPYF. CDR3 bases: TGTGCCAGCAGCCCGCAAACGGGTAGACCCTATTTT.

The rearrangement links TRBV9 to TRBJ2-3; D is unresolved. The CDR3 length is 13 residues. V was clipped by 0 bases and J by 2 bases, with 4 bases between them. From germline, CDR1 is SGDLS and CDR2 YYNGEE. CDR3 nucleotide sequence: TGTGCCAGCAGCGTAGACGTCACAGATACGCAGTATTTT. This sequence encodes CASSVDVTDTQYF.

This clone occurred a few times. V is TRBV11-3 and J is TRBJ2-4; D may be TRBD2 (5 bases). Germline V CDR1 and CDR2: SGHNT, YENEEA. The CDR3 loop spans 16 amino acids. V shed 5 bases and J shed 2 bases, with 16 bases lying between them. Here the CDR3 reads CASSPGGGRTKNIQYF. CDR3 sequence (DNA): TGTGCCAGCAGCCCTGGAGGTGGCAGGACCAAAAACATTCAGTACTTC.

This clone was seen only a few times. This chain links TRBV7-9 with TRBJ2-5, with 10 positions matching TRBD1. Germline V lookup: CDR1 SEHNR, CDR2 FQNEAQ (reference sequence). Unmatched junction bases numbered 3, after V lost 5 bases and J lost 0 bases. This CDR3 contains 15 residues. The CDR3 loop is CASSRDRGYQETQYF. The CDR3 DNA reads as TGTGCCAGCAGCCGGGACAGGGGTTACCAAGAGACCCAGTACTTC.

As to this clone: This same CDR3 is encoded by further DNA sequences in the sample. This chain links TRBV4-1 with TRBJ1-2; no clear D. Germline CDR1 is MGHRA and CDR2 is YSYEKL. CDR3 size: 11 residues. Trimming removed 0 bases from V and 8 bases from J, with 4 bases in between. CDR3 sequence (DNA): TGCGCCAGCAGCCAAGACAGAGGCTACACCTTC. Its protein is CASSQDRGYTF.

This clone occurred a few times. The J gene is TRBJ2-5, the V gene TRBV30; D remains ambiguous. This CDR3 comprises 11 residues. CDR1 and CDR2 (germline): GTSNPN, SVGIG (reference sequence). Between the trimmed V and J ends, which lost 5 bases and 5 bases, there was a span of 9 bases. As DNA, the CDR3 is TGTGCCTGGGGGGTCGGGGAGACCCAGTACTTC. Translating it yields CAWGVGETQYF.

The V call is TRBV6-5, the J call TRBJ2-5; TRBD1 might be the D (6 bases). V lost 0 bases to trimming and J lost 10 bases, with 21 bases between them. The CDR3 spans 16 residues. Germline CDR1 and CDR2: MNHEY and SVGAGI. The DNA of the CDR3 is TGTGCCAGCAGTTACTCTTTGGGGGCTGGCGGAGTTGGCCAGTACTTC. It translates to CASSYSLGAGGVGQYF.

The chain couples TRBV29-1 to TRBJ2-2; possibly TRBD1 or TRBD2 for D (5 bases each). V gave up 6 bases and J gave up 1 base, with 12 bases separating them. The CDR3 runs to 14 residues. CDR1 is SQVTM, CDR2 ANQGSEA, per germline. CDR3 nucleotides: TGCAGCGTCGCCGGGACGGGGAACACCGGGGAGCTGTTTTTT. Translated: CSVAGTGNTGELFF.

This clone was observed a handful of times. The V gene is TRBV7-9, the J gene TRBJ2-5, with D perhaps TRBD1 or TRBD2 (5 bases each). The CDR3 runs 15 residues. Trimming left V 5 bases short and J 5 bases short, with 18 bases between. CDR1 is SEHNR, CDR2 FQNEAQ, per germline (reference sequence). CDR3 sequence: CASSLRLGTGETQYF. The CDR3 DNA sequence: TGTGCCAGCAGCCTAAGGCTAGGGACCGGGGAGACCCAGTACTTC.

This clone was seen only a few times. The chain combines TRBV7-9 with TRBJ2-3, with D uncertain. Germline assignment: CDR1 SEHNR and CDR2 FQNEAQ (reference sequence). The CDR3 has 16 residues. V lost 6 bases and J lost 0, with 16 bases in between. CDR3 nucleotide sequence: TGTGCCAGCAGAGCCAACAGAGTCCCTAGCACAGATACGCAGTATTTT. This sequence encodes CASRANRVPSTDTQYF.

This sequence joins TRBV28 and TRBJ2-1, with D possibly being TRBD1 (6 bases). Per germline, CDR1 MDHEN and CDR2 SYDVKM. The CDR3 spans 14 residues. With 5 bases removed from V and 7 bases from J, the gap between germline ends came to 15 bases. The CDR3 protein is CASSVQGAWNEQFF. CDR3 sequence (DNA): TGTGCCAGCAGTGTACAGGGAGCGTGGAATGAGCAGTTCTTC.

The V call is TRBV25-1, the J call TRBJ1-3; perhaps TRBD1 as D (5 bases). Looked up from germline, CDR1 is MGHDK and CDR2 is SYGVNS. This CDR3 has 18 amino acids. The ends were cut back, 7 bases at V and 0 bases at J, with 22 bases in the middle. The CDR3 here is CASMGRAQRAYSGNTIYF. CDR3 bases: TGTGCCAGCATGGGCAGGGCCCAGCGGGCCTACTCTGGAAACACCATATATTTT.

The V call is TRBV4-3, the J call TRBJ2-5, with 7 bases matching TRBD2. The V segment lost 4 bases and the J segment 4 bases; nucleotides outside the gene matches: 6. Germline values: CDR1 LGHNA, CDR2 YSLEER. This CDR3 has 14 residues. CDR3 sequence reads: CASSLTSSRETQYF. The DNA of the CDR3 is TGCGCCAGCAGCCTGACTAGCTCTAGAGAGACCCAGTACTTC.

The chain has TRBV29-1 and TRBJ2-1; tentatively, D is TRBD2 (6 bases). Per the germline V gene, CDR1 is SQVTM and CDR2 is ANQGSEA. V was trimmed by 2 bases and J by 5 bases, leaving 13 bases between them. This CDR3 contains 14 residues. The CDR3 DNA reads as TGCAGCGTTGAACCGGGACTGTACAACAATGAGCAGTTCTTC. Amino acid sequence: CSVEPGLYNNEQFF.

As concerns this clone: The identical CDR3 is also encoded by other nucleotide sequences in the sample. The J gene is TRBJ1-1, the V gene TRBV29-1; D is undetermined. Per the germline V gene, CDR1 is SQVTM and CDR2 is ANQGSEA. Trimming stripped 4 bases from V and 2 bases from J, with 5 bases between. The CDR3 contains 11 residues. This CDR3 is CSVARNTEAFF. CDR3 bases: TGCAGCGTTGCCCGTAACACTGAAGCTTTCTTT.

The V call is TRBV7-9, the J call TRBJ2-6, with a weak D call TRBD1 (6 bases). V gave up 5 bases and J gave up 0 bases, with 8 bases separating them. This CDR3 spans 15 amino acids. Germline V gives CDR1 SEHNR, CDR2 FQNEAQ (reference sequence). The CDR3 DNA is TGTGCCAGCAGCACAGGGAGCTCTGGGGCCAACGTCCTGACTTTC. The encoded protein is CASSTGSSGANVLTF.

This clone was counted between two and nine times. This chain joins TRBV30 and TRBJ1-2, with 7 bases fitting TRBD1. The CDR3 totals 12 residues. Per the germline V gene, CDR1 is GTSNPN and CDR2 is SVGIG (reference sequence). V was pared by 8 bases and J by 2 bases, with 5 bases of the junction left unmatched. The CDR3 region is CATRDRNYGYTF. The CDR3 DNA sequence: TGTGCCACCCGGGACAGAAACTATGGCTACACCTTC.

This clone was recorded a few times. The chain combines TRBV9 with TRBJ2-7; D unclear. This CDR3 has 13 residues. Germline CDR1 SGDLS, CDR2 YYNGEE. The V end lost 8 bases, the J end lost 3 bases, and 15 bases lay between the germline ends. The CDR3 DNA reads TGTGCCAGAGAATACGGACCGAGCTACGAGCAGTACGTC. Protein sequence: CAREYGPSYEQYV.

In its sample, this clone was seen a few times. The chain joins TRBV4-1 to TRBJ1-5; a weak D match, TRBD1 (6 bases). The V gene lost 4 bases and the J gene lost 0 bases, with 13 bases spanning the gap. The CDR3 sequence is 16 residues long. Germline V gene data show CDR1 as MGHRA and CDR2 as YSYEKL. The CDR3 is CASSREPGHSNQPQHF. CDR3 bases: TGCGCCAGCAGCCGAGAACCGGGACATAGCAATCAGCCCCAGCATTTT.